Below, one TCR beta chain is given with its context. Its antigen is still unknown. The source of the sample is a study of tumor-infiltrating lymphocytes in primary liver carcinoma. Whole-study context: Tumors were staged T1-T3 N0M0 and measured about 4.2 to 10 cm across. Study-wide results and limits: Bulk samples went unsorted, so CD4+ and CD8+ repertoires were not compared.

Reverse transcription of 500 ng total RNA with a constant-region primer produced TCR beta cDNA. The TCR beta library was amplified through three nested multiplex PCR rounds in a modified ARM-PCR procedure. The first two PCR rounds, nine to ten cycles each, used TRBV1-TRBV30 forward primers and a C-beta reverse primer. Each CDR3 protein gets one entry after TCRdb re-called the multiplex PCR reads with MiXCR. The sample consists of a few hundred thousand distinct CDR3 sequences, about 50% of them appearing once. RNA was extracted from whole blood without cell sorting, alongside germline DNA. Surgery was preceded by the collection of approximately 4 milliliters of peripheral blood. The CDR3 has 15 residues. V was pared by 1 base and J by 11 bases, with 15 bases between. Germline CDR1 and CDR2: SGHAT and FQNNGV.

The source material was peripheral blood. This clonotype was obtained from a woman between 25 and 40 years old with primary liver carcinoma and hepatitis B virus infection. The rearrangement links TRBV11-2 to TRBJ1-6; D remains ambiguous. CDR3 residues: CASSLGHNPGPPLHF. As DNA, the CDR3 is TGTGCCAGCAGCTTAGGTCACAACCCCGGGCCACCCCTCCACTTT. Based on the CDR3 plus reference TRBV11-2 and TRBJ1-6, the full variable domain is EAGVAQSPRYKIIEKRQSVAFWCNPISGHATLYWYQQILGQGPKLLIQFQNNGVVDDSQLPKDRFSAERLKGVDSTLKIQPAKLEDSAVYLCASSLGHNPGPPLHFGNGTRLTVT.